This T cell receptor (beta chain) emerged from a study of Ad26.COV2.S vaccination and SARS-CoV-2 variants. The J segment lost 5 bases and the V segment lost 6 bases, leaving 3 bases of the junction unmatched. CDR1 is SQVTM, CDR2 ANQGSEA, per germline. The CDR3 length is 12 residues. The repertoire was sequenced with immunoSEQ multiplex PCR; TCRdb's copy has only in-frame clones and lacks some. The profile shows several thousand clones, about 83% of them singletons. The clonotype originates from a human donor who had recovered from COVID-19. The rearrangement links TRBV29-1 to TRBJ2-7; 11 bases line up with TRBD1. Source: peripheral blood, taken after recovery from COVID-19. CDR3 nucleotide sequence: TGCAGCGTCAGGACAGGGGGCCACGAGCAGTACTTC. Protein sequence: CSVRTGGHEQYF.